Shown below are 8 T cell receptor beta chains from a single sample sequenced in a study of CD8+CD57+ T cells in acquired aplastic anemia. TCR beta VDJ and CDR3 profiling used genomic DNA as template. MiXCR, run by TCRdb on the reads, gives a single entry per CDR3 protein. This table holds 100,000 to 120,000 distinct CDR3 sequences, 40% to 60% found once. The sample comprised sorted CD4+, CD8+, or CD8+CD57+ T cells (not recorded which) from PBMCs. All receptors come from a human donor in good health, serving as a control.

For the CDR3, the DNA is TGTGCCAGCGGCGGAAGGGATAACTACACCTTC. This translates into CASGGRDNYTF. The chain employs TRBV19 and TRBJ1-2; D not resolved. This CDR3 is 11 amino acids long. V shed 9 bases and J shed 10 bases, with 15 bases lying between them. Germline lookup yields CDR1 LNHDA and CDR2 SQIVND (reference sequence).

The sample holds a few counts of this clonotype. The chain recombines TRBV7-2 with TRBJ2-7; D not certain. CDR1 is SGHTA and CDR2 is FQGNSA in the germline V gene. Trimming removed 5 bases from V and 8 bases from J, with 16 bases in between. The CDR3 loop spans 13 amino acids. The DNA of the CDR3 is TGTGCCAGCAGCCATAGAGGCGCGGAGCAGCAGTACGTC. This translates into CASSHRGAEQQYV.

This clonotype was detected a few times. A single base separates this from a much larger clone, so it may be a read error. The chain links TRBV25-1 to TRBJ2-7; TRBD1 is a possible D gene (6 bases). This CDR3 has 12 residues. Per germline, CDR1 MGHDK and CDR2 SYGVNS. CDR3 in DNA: TGTGCCAGCAGGGACAGTAATTACGAGCGGTACTTC. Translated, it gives CASRDSNYERYF.

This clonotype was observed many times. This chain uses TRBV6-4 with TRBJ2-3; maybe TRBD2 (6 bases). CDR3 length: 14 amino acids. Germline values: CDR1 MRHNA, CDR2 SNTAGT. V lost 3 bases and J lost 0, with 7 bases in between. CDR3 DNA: TGTGCCAGCAGTGAGGGGACTAGCACAGATACGCAGTATTTT. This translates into CASSEGTSTDTQYF.

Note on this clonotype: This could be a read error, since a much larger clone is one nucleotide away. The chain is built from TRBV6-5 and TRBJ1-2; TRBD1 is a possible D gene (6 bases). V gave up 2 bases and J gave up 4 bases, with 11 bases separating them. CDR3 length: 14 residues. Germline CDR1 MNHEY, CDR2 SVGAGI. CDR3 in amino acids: CASSYNSGVYGYTF. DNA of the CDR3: TGTGCCAGCAGTTACAATTCAGGGGTCTATGGCTACACCTTC.

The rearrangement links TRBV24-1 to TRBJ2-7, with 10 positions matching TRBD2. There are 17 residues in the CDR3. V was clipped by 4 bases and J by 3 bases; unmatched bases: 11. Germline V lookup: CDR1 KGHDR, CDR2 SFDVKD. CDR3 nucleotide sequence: TGTGCCACCAGTGACCGAGATCACTCTAGCGGGGGCTACGAGCAGTACTTC. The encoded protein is CATSDRDHSSGGYEQYF.

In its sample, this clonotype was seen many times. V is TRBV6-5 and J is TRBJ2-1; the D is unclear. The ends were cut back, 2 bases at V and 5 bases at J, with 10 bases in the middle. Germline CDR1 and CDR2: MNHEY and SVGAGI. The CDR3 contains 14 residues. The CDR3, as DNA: TGTGCCAGCAGTTACGGCGGAGAGAACAATGAGCAGTTCTTC. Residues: CASSYGGENNEQFF.

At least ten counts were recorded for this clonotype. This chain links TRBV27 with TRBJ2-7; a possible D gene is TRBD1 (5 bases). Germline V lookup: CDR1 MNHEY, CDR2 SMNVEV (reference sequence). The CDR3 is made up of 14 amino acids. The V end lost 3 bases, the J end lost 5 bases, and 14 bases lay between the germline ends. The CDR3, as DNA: TGTGCCAGCAGTTTTGGAGCTAGGGGAAACGAGCAGTACTTC. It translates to CASSFGARGNEQYF.